The T cell receptor beta chain under discussion was sequenced for a study of human T cells and chemical hapten exposure. At the level of the study: There were per-sample TCR yield variations, arising mainly from small pooled library volume differences.

This clonotype was counted a few times. The antigen is undetermined. It was from unfractionated whole blood that total RNA was extracted. Germline trimming cut 5 bases from V and 6 bases from J; bases unmatched to any gene: 2. This CDR3 has 13 amino acids. Germline V CDR1 and CDR2: DFQATT, SNEGSKA (reference sequence). Unique molecular identifiers were linked by the library to individual cDNA molecules. In the study's own analysis: Samples had a median of 95,638 TCRs, ranging about 20,000 to 750,000. TCRdb ran MiXCR on the 5' RACE reads and lists one entry per CDR3 protein. The V and J calls and clone size come from TCRdb's table, not from the authors' own analysis. The sample yields roughly 81,000 distinct CDR3 sequences, 15% seen once. General observations from the study: DPC sensitization left the count of TCRs above 1 in 1000 unchanged.

The J gene is TRBJ2-1, the V gene TRBV20-1, with 12 nucleotides matching TRBD2. This clonotype was obtained from a female donor in good health. Here the CDR3 DNA reads TGCAGTGCTCTAGCGGGGGGGTTCAATGAGCAGTTCTTC. Its protein is CSALAGGFNEQFF.